The 2 T cell receptor beta chains below come from one sample, sequenced in a study of response to subunit inactivated influenza vaccine. Each CDR3 protein gets one entry after TCRdb re-called the RT-PCR reads with MiXCR. The repertoire consists of around 570,000 distinct CDR3 sequences, with under 9% occurring once and the leading ten covering over 10%. The sample consisted of PBMCs from blood, taken around 25 months after vaccination. Source of these receptors: a man in his fifties or sixties who received an inactivated influenza vaccine.

In this sample, this clonotype turned up many times. The chain combines TRBV12-3 or TRBV12-4 with TRBJ2-1; D unclear. The CDR3 spans 11 residues. V was clipped by 3 bases and J by 11 bases, with 8 bases between them. Written as DNA, the CDR3 is TGTGCCAGCAGTTTCGTGGATAAGCAGTTCTTC. Its protein product is CASSFVDKQFF.

This chain uses TRBV7-2 with TRBJ2-1; TRBD1 agrees at 11 bases. From germline, CDR1 is SGHTA and CDR2 FQGNSA. J lost 7 bases, V lost 0 bases, and 8 bases had no gene match. The CDR3 has 17 amino acids. CDR3 in amino acids: CASSLAGTGGGLNEQFF. Written as DNA, the CDR3 is TGTGCCAGCAGCTTAGCCGGGACAGGGGGAGGTCTTAATGAGCAGTTCTTC.